Below, 4 T cell receptor beta chains from the same sample are listed, as sequenced in a study of regulatory T cells in long-lasting Graves disease. Construction of the TCR beta libraries employed iRepertoire HTBI primers in conjunction with Arm-PCR of CDR3 regions. TCRdb used MiXCR to reprocess the multiplex PCR reads, holding one entry per CDR3 protein. The top ten hold 13% of the sample, which has some 420,000 distinct CDR3 sequences, approximately 22% seen once. The time point was: persistent/refractory GD, antithyroid drugs over 5 years with positive TRAb. The authors made the TCR library using RNA they extracted from PBMCs. Sequences were derived from peripheral blood mononuclear cells (PBMCs), sampled when the disease was refractory, from a patient treated with antithyroid drugs. These receptors were collected from a female donor with Graves disease.

This clonotype was counted many times. J is TRBJ2-5 and V is TRBV7-2; 10 bases fit TRBD2. V lost 4 bases, J lost 1 base, and 6 bases stayed unmatched. The CDR3 runs 16 residues. Germline V gene sequence: CDR1 SGHTA, CDR2 FQGNSA. The CDR3 nucleotides are TGTGCCAGCAGCTACCTAGCGGGGGTCGGCCAAGAGACCCAGTACTTC. Protein sequence: CASSYLAGVGQETQYF.

This clonotype came up many times. The gene calls are TRBV28 and TRBJ1-1; the D gene is possibly TRBD1 (5 bases). CDR3 length equals 15 residues. V was pared by 5 bases and J by 9 bases, with 22 bases between. CDR1 MDHEN and CDR2 SYDVKM come from the germline V gene. CDR3 protein: CASSETGGPVTQAFF. For the CDR3, the DNA is TGTGCCAGCAGTGAGACCGGGGGACCGGTGACCCAAGCTTTCTTT.

This sequence joins TRBV20-1 and TRBJ1-6; TRBD1 might be the D (5 bases). The germline CDR1 and CDR2 sequences are DFQATT and SNEGSKA (reference sequence). The CDR3 is 15 amino acids. Trimming pared 3 bases from V and 6 bases from J, leaving 15 bases between. The chain's CDR3 is CSASGGLAPNSPLHF. The CDR3 DNA reads as TGCAGTGCTAGTGGGGGACTTGCTCCTAATTCACCCCTCCACTTT.

This rearrangement joins TRBV27 to TRBJ1-5; D may be TRBD1 (5 bases). This CDR3 is 16 amino acids long. Germline V gene data show CDR1 as MNHEY and CDR2 as SMNVEV (reference sequence). Trimming pared 0 bases from V and 3 bases from J, leaving 12 bases between. The DNA of the CDR3 is TGTGCCAGCAGTTTATCGTCCCACAGGCTCAATCAGCCCCAGCATTTT. Translation gives CASSLSSHRLNQPQHF.